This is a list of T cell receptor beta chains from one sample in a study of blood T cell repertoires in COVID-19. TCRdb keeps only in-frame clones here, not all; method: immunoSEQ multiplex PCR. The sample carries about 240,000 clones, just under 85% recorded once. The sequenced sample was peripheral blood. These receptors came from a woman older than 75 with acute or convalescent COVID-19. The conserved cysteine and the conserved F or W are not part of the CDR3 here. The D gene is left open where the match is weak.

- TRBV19 ASRGGGSTNEKLF
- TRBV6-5 ASSYGGREQY
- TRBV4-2 ASSQEEGAGNIQY
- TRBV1 TSSHMGQGRLSYGYT
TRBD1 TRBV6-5 ASRQDRGSYNEQF
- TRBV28 ASSPLPRNYGYT
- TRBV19 ASSMTASGNTIY
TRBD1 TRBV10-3 AIKPGQDSPLH
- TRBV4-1 ASSQDQFEAGYNSPLH
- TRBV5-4 ASSLAGSSYNEQF
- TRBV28 ASRSGTPMTEAF
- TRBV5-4 ASSLEAYGYT
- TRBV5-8 ASSLGFGTGANVLT
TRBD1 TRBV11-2 ASSSRTGGNSPLH
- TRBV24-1 ATSDGLGAF